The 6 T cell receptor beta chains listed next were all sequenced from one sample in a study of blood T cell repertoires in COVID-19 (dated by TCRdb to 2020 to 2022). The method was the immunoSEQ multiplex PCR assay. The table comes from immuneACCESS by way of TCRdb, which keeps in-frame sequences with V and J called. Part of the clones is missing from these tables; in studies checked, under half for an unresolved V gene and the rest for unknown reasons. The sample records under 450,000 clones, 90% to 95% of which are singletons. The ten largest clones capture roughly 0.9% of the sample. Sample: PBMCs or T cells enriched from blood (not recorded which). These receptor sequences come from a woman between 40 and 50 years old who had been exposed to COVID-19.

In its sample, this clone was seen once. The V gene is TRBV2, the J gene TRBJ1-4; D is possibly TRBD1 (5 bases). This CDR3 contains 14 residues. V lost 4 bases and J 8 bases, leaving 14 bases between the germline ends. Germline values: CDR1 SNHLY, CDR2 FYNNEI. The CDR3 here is CASSVAWGGEKLFF. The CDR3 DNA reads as TGTGCCAGCAGTGTTGCGTGGGGGGGGGAAAAACTGTTTTTT.

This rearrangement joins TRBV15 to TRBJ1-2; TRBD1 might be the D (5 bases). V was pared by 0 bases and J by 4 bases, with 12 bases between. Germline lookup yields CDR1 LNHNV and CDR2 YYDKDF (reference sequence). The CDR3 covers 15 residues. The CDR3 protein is CATSRESGRAYGYTF. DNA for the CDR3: TGTGCCACCAGCAGAGAAAGTGGCAGGGCCTATGGCTACACCTTC.

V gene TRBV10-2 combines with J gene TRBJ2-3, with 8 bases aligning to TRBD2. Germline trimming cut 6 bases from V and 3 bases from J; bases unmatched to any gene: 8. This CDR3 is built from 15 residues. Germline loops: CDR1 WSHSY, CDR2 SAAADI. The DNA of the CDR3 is TGCGCCAGCAGCGCGACTAGCGCAGTGACAGATACGCAGTATTTT. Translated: CASSATSAVTDTQYF.

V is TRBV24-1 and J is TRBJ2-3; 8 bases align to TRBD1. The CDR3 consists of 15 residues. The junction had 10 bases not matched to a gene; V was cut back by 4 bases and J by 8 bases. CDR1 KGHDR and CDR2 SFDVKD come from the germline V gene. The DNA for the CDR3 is TGTGCCACCAGTGACCGCGACAGGGGCGAGGGTACGCAGTATTTT. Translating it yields CATSDRDRGEGTQYF.

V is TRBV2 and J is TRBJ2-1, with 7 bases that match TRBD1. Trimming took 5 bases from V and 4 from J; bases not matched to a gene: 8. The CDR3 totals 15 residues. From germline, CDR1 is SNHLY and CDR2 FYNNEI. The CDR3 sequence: CASSRTGLIYNEQFF. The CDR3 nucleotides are TGTGCCAGCAGTCGGACAGGCCTAATATACAATGAGCAGTTCTTC.

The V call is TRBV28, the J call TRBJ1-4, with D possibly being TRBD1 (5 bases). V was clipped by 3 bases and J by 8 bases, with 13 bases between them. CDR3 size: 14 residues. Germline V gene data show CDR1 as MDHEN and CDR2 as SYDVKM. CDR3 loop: CASSLGQGYEKLFF. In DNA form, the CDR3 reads TGTGCCAGCAGTTTGGGGCAGGGTTACGAAAAACTGTTTTTT.